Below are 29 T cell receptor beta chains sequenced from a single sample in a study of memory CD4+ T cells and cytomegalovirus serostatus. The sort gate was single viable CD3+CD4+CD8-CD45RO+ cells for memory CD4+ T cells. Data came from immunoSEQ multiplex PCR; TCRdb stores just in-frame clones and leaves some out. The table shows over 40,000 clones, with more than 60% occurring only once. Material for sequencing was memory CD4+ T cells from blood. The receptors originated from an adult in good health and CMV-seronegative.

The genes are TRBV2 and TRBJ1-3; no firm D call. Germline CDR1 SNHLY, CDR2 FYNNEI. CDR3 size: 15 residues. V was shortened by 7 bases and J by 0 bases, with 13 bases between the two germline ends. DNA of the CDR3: TGTGCCAGCACCCTAAGCGTGTACTCTGGAAACACCATATATTTT. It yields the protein CASTLSVYSGNTIYF.

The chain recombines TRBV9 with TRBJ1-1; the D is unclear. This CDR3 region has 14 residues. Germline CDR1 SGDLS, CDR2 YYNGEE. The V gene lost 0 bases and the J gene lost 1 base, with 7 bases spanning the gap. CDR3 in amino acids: CASSVVSRNTEAFF. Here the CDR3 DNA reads TGTGCCAGCAGCGTAGTGTCTAGGAACACTGAAGCTTTCTTT.

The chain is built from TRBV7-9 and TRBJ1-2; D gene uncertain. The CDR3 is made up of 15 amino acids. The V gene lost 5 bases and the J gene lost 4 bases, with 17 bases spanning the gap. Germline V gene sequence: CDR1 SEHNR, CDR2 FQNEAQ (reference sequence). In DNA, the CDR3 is TGTGCCAGCAGCCTAGAGGTCTCTATCCCCTATGGCTACACCTTC. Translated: CASSLEVSIPYGYTF.

The CDR3, as DNA: TGTGCCAGCAGCTTTACCGGGACAAAGGCACTCGGGGAGCTGTTTTTT. Residues: CASSFTGTKALGELFF. The genes are TRBV7-2 and TRBJ2-2, with D possibly TRBD1 on 6 matching bases. Trimming removed 3 bases from V and 7 bases from J, with 18 bases in between. Germline CDR1 reads SGHTA; CDR2 reads FQGNSA. This CDR3 is 16 amino acids long. The variable domain in full, completed from reference TRBV7-2 and TRBJ2-2, reads GAGVSQSPSNKVTEKGKDVELRCDPISGHTALYWYRQSLGQGLEFLIYFQGNSAPDKSGLPSDRFSAERTGGSVSTLTIQRTQQEDSAVYLCASSFTGTKALGELFFGEGSRLTVL.

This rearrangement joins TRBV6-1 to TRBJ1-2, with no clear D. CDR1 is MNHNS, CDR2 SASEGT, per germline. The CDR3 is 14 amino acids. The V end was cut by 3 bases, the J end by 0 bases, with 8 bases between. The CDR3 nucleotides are TGTGCCAGCAGTGACCCGGGTACTAACTATGGCTACACCTTC. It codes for CASSDPGTNYGYTF.

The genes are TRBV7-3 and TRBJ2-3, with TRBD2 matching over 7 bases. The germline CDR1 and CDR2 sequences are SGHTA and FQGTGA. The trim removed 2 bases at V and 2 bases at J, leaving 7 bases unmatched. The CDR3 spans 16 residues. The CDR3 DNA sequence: TGTGCCAGCAGCTTATGGGGGGGAGTAGCCACAGATACGCAGTATTTT. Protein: CASSLWGGVATDTQYF.

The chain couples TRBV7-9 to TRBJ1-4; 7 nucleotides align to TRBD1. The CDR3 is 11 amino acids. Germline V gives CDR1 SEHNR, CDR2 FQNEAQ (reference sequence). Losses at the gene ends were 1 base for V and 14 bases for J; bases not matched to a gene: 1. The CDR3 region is CASSLGQGLFF. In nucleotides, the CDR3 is TGTGCCAGCAGCTTAGGACAGGGTCTGTTTTTT.

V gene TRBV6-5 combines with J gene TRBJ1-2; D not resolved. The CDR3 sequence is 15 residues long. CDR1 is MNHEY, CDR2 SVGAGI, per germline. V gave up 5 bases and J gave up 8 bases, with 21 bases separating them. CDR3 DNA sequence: TGTGCCAGCAGTCGGGTCGGAGGAGCGACCTCCGGCTACACCTTC. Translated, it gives CASSRVGGATSGYTF.

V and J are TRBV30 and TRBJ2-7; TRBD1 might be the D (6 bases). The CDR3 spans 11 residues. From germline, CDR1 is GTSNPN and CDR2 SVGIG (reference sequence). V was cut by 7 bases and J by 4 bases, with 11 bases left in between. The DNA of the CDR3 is TGTGCCTTAAGCAGGGGATACGAGCAGTACTTC. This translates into CALSRGYEQYF.

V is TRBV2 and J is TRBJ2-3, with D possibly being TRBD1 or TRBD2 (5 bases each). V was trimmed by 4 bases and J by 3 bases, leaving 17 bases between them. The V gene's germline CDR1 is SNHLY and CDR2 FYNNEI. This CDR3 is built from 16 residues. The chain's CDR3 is CASSGPLGPGTDTQYF. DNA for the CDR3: TGTGCCAGCAGTGGCCCGTTGGGGCCGGGGACAGATACGCAGTATTTT.

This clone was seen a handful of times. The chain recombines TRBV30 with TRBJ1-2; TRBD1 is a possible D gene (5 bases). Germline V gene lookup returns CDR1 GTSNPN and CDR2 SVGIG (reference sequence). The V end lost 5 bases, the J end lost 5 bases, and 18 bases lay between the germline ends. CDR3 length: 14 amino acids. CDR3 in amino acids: CAWGTGFGGYGYTF. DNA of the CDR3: TGTGCCTGGGGAACAGGCTTCGGGGGTTATGGCTACACCTTC.

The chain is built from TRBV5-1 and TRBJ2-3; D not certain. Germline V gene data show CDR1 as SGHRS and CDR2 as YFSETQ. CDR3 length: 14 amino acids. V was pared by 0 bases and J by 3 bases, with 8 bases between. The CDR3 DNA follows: TGCGCCAGCAGCTTGGAACACGGTACAGATACGCAGTATTTT. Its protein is CASSLEHGTDTQYF. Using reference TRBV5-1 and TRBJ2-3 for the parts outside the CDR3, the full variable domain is KAGVTQTPRYLIKTRGQQVTLSCSPISGHRSVSWYQQTPGQGLQFLFEYFSETQRNKGNFPGRFSGRQFSNSRSEMNVSTLELGDSALYLCASSLEHGTDTQYFGPGTRLTVL.

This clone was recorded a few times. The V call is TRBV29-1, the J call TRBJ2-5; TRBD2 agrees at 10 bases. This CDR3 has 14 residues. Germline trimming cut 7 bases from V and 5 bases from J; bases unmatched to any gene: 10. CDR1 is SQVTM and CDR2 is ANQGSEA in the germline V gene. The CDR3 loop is CSGRGTSVVETQYF. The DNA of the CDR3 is TGCAGCGGTCGTGGGACTAGCGTCGTGGAGACCCAGTACTTC.

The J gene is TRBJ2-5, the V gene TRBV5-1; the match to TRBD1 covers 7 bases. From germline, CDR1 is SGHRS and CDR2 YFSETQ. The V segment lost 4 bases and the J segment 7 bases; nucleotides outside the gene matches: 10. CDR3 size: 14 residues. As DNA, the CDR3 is TGCGCCAGCAGCCTGGGACAGCCCAAGGGGACCCAGTACTTC. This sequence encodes CASSLGQPKGTQYF.

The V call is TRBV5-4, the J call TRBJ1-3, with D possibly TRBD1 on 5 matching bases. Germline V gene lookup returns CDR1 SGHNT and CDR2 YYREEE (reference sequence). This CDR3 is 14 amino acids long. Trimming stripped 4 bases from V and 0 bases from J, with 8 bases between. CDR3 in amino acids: CASSPGVSGNTIYF. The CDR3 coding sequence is TGTGCCAGCAGCCCGGGGGTCTCTGGAAACACCATATATTTT.

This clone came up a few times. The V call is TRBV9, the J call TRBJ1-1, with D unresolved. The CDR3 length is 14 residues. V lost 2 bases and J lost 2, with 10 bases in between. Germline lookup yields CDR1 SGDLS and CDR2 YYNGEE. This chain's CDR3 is CASSVRSDNTEAFF. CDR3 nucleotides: TGTGCCAGCAGCGTGCGATCGGATAACACTGAAGCTTTCTTT.

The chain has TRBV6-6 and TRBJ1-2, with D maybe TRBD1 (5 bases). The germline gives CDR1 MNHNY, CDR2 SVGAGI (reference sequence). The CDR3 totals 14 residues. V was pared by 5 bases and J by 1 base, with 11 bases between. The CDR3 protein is CASSRQRDNYGYTF. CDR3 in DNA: TGTGCCAGCAGTCGACAGCGAGATAACTATGGCTACACCTTC.

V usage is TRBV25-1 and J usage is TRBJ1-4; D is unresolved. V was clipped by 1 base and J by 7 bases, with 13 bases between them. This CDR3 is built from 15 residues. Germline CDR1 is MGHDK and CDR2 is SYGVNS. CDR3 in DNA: TGTGCCAGCAGTGAATCGACCAGGAAGATTGAAAAACTGTTTTTT. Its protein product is CASSESTRKIEKLFF.

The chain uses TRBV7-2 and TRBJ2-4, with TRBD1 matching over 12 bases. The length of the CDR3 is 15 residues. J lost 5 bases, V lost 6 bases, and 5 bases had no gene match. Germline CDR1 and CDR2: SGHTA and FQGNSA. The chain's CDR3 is CASRRDRGHENIQYF. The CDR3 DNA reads TGTGCCAGCAGACGGGACAGGGGGCACGAAAACATTCAGTACTTC.

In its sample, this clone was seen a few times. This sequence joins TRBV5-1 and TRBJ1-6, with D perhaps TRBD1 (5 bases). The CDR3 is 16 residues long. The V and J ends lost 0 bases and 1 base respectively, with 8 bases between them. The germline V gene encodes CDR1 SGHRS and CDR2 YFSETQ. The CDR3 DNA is TGCGCCAGCAGCTTGGCTGGGGGTTCCTATAATTCACCCCTCCACTTT. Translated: CASSLAGGSYNSPLHF.

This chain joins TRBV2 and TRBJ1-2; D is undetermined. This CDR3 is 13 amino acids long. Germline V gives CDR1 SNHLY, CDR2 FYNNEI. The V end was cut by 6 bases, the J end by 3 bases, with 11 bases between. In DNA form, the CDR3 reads TGTGCCAGCAGAGTGTTAGACCACTATGGCTACACCTTC. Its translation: CASRVLDHYGYTF.

CDR3 in DNA: TGTGCCAGCACCCGGGACAGGGGGAACACCGGGGAGCTGTTTTTT. Its translation: CASTRDRGNTGELFF. This rearrangement joins TRBV18 to TRBJ2-2; 10 bases line up with TRBD1. Germline loops: CDR1 KGHSH, CDR2 LQKENI. CDR3 length equals 15 residues. Trimming cost V 8 bases and J 1 base; bases outside gene matches: 4. The whole variable domain, filled in from reference TRBV18 and TRBJ2-2, reads NAGVMQNPRHLVRRRGQEARLRCSPMKGHSHVYWYRQLPEEGLKFMVYLQKENIIDESGMPKERFSAEFPKEGPSILRIQQVVRGDSAAYFCASTRDRGNTGELFFGEGSRLTVL.

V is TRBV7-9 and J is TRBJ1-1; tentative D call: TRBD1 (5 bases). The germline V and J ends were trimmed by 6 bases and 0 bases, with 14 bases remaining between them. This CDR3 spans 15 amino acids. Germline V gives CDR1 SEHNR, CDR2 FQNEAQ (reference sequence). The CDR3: CASRRTGYMNTEAFF. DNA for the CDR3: TGTGCCAGCAGGCGCACAGGTTACATGAACACTGAAGCTTTCTTT.

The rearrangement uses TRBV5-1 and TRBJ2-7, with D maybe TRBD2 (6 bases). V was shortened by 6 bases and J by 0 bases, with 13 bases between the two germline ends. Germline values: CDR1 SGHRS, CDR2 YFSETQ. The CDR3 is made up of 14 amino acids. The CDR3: CASTTGGASYEQYF. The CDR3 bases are TGCGCCAGCACCACCGGCGGGGCCTCCTACGAGCAGTACTTC.

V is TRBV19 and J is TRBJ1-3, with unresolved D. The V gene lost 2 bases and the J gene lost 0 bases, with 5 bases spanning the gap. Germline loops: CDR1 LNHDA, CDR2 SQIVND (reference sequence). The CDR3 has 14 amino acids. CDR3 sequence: CASSISSSGNTIYF. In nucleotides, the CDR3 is TGTGCCAGTAGTATAAGTAGCTCTGGAAACACCATATATTTT.

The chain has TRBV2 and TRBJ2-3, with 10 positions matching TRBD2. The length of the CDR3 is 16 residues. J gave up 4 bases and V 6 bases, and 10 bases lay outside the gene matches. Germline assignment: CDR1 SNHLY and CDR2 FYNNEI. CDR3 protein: CASRERGGLSPDTQYF. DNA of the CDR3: TGTGCCAGCAGGGAGCGGGGGGGCCTCTCCCCAGATACGCAGTATTTT.

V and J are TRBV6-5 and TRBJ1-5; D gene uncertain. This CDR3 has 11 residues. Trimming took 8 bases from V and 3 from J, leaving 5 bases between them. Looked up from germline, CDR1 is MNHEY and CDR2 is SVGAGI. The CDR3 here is CASGVNQPQHF. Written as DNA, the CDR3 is TGTGCCAGCGGGGTCAATCAGCCCCAGCATTTT.

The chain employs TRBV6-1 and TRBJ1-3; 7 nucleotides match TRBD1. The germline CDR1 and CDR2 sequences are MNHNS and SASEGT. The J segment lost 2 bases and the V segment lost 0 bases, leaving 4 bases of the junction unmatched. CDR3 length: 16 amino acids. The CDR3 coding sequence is TGTGCCAGCAGTGAAGCTTCTACAGGGGCTGGAAACACCATATATTTT. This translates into CASSEASTGAGNTIYF.

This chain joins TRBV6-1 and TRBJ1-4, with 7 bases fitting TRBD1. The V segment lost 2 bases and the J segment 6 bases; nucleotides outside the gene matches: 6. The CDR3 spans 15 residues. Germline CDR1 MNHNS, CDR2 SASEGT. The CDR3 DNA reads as TGTGCCAGCAGTGAAACGCCGGGACAGTATGAAAAACTGTTTTTT. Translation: CASSETPGQYEKLFF.